The rows below give T cell receptor beta chains drawn from one sample of a study of T cells in Graves' hyperthyroidism and ophthalmopathy. Each CDR3 protein gets one entry after TCRdb re-called the multiplex PCR reads with MiXCR. The sample holds 300,000 to 400,000 distinct CDR3 sequences, approximately 22% seen once. The specimen sequenced was blood. The receptors shown here come from a woman between 45 and 60 years old with Graves' hyperthyroidism. CDR3s include the opening cysteine and the closing phenylalanine or tryptophan. The D gene is left open where the match is weak. Size values are once, few and many counts, or a class for expanded clones, and some rows have none.

D: NA
J: TRBJ2-7
V: TRBV5-1
size: many
DNA: TGCGCCAGCAGCTTGGCCACAGGGTCCTACGAGCAGTACTTC
CDR3: CASSLATGSYEQYF

D: TRBD1
J: TRBJ2-3
V: TRBV7-6
size: NA
DNA: TGTGCCAGCAGCTCGGAATCCGGGACAGGGACAGATACGCAGTATTTT
CDR3: CASSSESGTGTDTQYF

D: NA
J: TRBJ2-1
V: TRBV19
size: many
DNA: TGTGCCAGTAGTATAAGAGGGAAGCTAATGAATGAGCAGTTCTTC
CDR3: CASSIRGKLMNEQFF

D: NA
J: TRBJ1-1
V: TRBV4-2
size: NA
DNA: TGTGCCAGCAGCCAAGAGTCAGTAGGACTGGCGAATACTGAAGCTTTCTTT
CDR3: CASSQESVGLANTEAFF

D: TRBD1
J: TRBJ2-5
V: TRBV11-2
size: many
DNA: TGTGCCAGCAGCCATCCGGCGGGACAGGGTGGGGAGACCCAGTACTTC
CDR3: CASSHPAGQGGETQYF

D: NA
J: TRBJ2-3
V: TRBV2
size: NA
DNA: TGTGCCAGCACCGAAGGGCTAGCGTCCCGCGACCGAGATACGCAGTATTTT
CDR3: CASTEGLASRDRDTQYF

D: TRBD2
J: TRBJ2-5
V: TRBV2
size: few
DNA: TGTGCCAGCAGCGAAGGACTAGCTAGAGGGGTCCAGTACTTC
CDR3: CASSEGLARGVQYF

D: NA
J: TRBJ2-7
V: TRBV12-3/TRBV12-4
size: many
DNA: TGTGCCAGCAGCCCGGACAACTACGAGCAGTACTTC
CDR3: CASSPDNYEQYF

D: NA
J: TRBJ1-1
V: TRBV3-1
size: many
DNA: TGTGCCAGCAGCCAGAAGAAGGACACTGAAGCTTTCTTT
CDR3: CASSQKKDTEAFF

D: NA
J: TRBJ2-7
V: TRBV6-2/TRBV6-3
size: few
DNA: TGTGCCAGCAGAGCCGGGGTCTGGGGGCAGTACTTC
CDR3: CASRAGVWGQYF

D: TRBD1
J: TRBJ2-6
V: TRBV19
size: NA
DNA: TGTGCCAGTAGTACTGGACAGGGGAAGGCTGGGGCCAACGTCCTGACTTTC
CDR3: CASSTGQGKAGANVLTF

D: TRBD1
J: TRBJ1-2
V: TRBV10-3
size: few
DNA: TGTGCCACATGGACAGGGGGCTTTGGCTACACCTTC
CDR3: CATWTGGFGYTF

D: TRBD1
J: TRBJ2-7
V: TRBV27
size: NA
DNA: TGTGCCAGCAGTTTGGGGCAGGGGGCCTACTACGAGCAGTACTTC
CDR3: CASSLGQGAYYEQYF

D: NA
J: TRBJ1-1
V: TRBV20-1
size: few
DNA: TGCAGTGCTAGACCCATAACCGGGGGGAACACTGAAGCTTTCTTT
CDR3: CSARPITGGNTEAFF

D: NA
J: TRBJ2-5
V: TRBV2
size: many
DNA: TGTGCCAGCATCGCAGGCGGAGGGGGGTACCAAGAGACCCAGTACTTC
CDR3: CASIAGGGGYQETQYF

D: TRBD1
J: TRBJ1-1
V: TRBV18
size: many
DNA: TGTGCCAGCTCACCATTCGGACAGGGAAGTGGGACTGAAGCTTTCTTT
CDR3: CASSPFGQGSGTEAFF

D: NA
J: TRBJ2-3
V: TRBV5-1
size: NA
DNA: TGCGCCAGCAGCACGATGTCGGATACGCAGTATTTT
CDR3: CASSTMSDTQYF

D: NA
J: TRBJ2-1
V: TRBV7-9
size: NA
DNA: TGTGCCAGCAGCTTCAACTACTCCTACAATGAGCAGTTCTTC
CDR3: CASSFNYSYNEQFF